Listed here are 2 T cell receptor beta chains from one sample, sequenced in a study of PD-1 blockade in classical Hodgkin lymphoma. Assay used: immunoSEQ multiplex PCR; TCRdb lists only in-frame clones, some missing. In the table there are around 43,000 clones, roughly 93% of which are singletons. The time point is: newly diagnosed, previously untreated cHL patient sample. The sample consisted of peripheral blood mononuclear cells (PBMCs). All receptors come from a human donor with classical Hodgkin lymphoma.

DNA for the CDR3: TGCGCCAGCAGCGCGGGACTAGCGGGATCGTTGTACAATGAGCAGTTCTTC. Residues: CASSAGLAGSLYNEQFF. The J gene is TRBJ2-1, the V gene TRBV5-1; 13 nucleotides align to TRBD2. V gave up 4 bases and J gave up 4 bases; unmatched junction bases: 8. CDR1 is SGHRS, CDR2 YFSETQ, per germline. The CDR3 contains 17 residues. The complete variable domain, with remaining parts taken from reference TRBV5-1 and TRBJ2-1, reads KAGVTQTPRYLIKTRGQQVTLSCSPISGHRSVSWYQQTPGQGLQFLFEYFSETQRNKGNFPGRFSGRQFSNSRSEMNVSTLELGDSALYLCASSAGLAGSLYNEQFFGPGTRLTVL.

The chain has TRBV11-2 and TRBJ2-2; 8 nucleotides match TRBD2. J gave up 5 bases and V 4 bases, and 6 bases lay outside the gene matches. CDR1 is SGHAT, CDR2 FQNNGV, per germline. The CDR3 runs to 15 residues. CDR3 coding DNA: TGTGCCAGCAGCTCAACTAGCGGTGGGACCGGGGAGCTGTTTTTT. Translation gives CASSSTSGGTGELFF.